This T cell receptor beta chain was retrieved from a study of chemoradiotherapy in HPV16-positive cancers. The study's findings and limits: Candidate HPV-specific clones and E7-related TCR motifs grew in tumor during treatment. Better recurrence-free survival went with HPV-responsive T-cell expansion in HPV16-positive patients.

TCRdb keeps only in-frame clones here, not all; method: immunoSEQ multiplex PCR. The data contain about 68,000 clones, almost 90% of them singletons. V shed 4 bases and J shed 2 bases, with 13 bases lying between them. This CDR3 spans 15 amino acids. The germline gives CDR1 MNHNY, CDR2 SVGAGI (reference sequence). On this clone itself: The antigen is not known.

The material sequenced was blood, taken from a patient who underwent chemoradiotherapy. This TCR was recovered from a human donor with HPV-associated anogenital cancer. The V call is TRBV6-6, the J call TRBJ2-3, with D tentatively TRBD2 (6 bases). CDR3 region: CASSSLARSTDTQYF. CDR3 nucleotides: TGTGCCAGCAGTTCACTAGCCCGATCCACAGATACGCAGTATTTT.